These T cell receptor beta chains were read from a single sample in a study of shared clonotypes between healthy human individuals. Profiled with immunoSEQ multiplex PCR; TCRdb holds only in-frame clones, not every one. The profile covers about 1.5 million clones, with 98% appearing a single time and about 0.42% taken by the ten largest. Specimen: naive CD4+ T cells sorted from blood. These receptors were collected from a man aged 30 to 45 in good health. Each CDR3 is given with its conserved first and last residue. The order of the fields is D gene, V gene, clone size, J gene, CDR3 protein, CDR3 DNA. A D gene is named only where the DNA matches it firmly. Clone size is given for some rows only: seen once, a few or many times, or a class if the clone is expanded.

NA,TRBV4-3,NA,TRBJ2-2,CASSQARGRNTGELFF,TGCGCCAGCAGCCAGGCTAGGGGTCGGAACACCGGGGAGCTGTTTTTT
NA,TRBV9,once,TRBJ2-7,CASSVLGTPGDEQYF,TGTGCCAGCAGCGTACTCGGGACTCCGGGGGACGAGCAGTACTTC
NA,TRBV5-4,NA,TRBJ2-5,CASSLVPHRKETQYF,TGTGCCAGCAGCTTGGTCCCGCATAGAAAAGAGACCCAGTACTTC
TRBD2,TRBV5-1,NA,TRBJ2-5,CASSLSLAGTETQYF,TGCGCCAGCAGCTTGTCGCTAGCGGGAACTGAGACCCAGTACTTC
TRBD1,TRBV29-1,NA,TRBJ2-3,CSVEPRQGTDTQYF,TGCAGCGTTGAACCCCGACAGGGAACAGATACGCAGTATTTT
TRBD1,TRBV15,NA,TRBJ1-5,CATKDRGSIDQPQHF,TGTGCCACCAAAGACAGGGGGAGTATAGATCAGCCCCAGCATTTT
NA,TRBV7-9,NA,TRBJ1-1,CASSIPPHEAFF,TGTGCCAGCAGCATACCCCCCCATGAAGCTTTCTTT
TRBD2,TRBV28,NA,TRBJ2-3,CASTLAGGPSTDTQYF,TGTGCCAGCACCTTAGCGGGAGGGCCGAGCACAGATACGCAGTATTTT
TRBD1,TRBV28,NA,TRBJ1-1,CASSRREQGLNTEAFF,TGTGCCAGCAGTCGAAGGGAACAGGGGCTGAACACTGAAGCTTTCTTT
NA,TRBV11-2,NA,TRBJ2-7,CASSLRAGQSYEQYF,TGTGCCAGCAGCCTTAGGGCAGGCCAATCCTACGAGCAGTACTTC
NA,TRBV27,NA,TRBJ1-1,CASSLRRVGPEAFF,TGTGCCAGCAGTCTTCGAAGGGTGGGGCCTGAAGCTTTCTTT
TRBD2,TRBV27,NA,TRBJ2-3,CVAGGATDTQYF,TGTGTAGCGGGGGGGGCCACAGATACGCAGTATTTT
NA,TRBV11-2,NA,TRBJ2-7,CASSLTGQSQYF,TGTGCCAGCAGCTTAACGGGACAATCTCAGTACTTC
NA,TRBV7-2,NA,TRBJ1-2,CACTRGGGNYGYTF,TGTGCCTGCACTAGGGGTGGGGGTAACTATGGCTACACCTTC
NA,TRBV7-2,NA,TRBJ2-1,CASSLDFHEQFF,TGTGCCAGCAGCTTAGATTTCCATGAGCAGTTCTTC
NA,TRBV5-1,NA,TRBJ2-1,CASSLLAQNEQFF,TGCGCCAGCAGCTTGTTGGCTCAGAATGAGCAGTTCTTC
TRBD1,TRBV18,once,TRBJ1-2,CASSNDREAYGYTF,TGTGCCAGTTCAAATGACAGGGAAGCCTATGGCTACACCTTC
NA,TRBV5-4,NA,TRBJ2-1,CASSLALQGTNNEQFF,TGTGCCAGCAGCTTGGCCCTACAGGGTACGAATAATGAGCAGTTCTTC
TRBD2,TRBV5-4,NA,TRBJ2-5,CASRLAGGSGETQYF,TGTGCCAGTCGACTAGCGGGAGGGAGCGGGGAGACCCAGTACTTC